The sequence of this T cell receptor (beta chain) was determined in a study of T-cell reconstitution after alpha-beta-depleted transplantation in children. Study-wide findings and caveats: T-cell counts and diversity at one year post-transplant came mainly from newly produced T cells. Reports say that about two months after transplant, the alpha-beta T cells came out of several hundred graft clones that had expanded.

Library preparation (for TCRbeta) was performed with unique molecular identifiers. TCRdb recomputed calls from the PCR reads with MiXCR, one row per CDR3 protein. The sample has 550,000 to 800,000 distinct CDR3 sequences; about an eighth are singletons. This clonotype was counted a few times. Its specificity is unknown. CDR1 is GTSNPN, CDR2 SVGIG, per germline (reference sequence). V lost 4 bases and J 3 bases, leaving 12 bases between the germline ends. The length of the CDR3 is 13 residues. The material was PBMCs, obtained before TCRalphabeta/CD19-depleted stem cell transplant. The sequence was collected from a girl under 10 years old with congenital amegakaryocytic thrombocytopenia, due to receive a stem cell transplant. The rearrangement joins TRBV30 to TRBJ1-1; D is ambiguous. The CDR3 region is CAWKIWRDTEAFF. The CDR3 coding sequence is TGTGCCTGGAAGATTTGGAGAGACACTGAAGCTTTCTTT.